In this sample, the clone carrying this T cell receptor beta chain turned up once. Antigen specificity is unknown. Profiled with immunoSEQ multiplex PCR; TCRdb holds only in-frame clones, not every one. The sample consists of about 60,000 clones, around 83% of them appearing once. The record originates from a study of OX40 agonist ivuxolimab in advanced cancers. At the level of the study: Each dose-escalation patient presented with hepatocellular carcinoma, melanoma, renal cell or head and neck cancer. The dose-escalation cohort was over 65% male, with a mean age of around 54 years, ranging roughly 23 to 79. Study-wide findings and caveats: Some of the nonresponding patients also showed low levels of normalized T-cell clonal expansion.

Sequenced here: CD4+ or CD8+ T cells sorted from blood, sampled in a trial of the OX40 agonist ivuxolimab. This clonotype originated in an adult with an advanced solid tumor such as melanoma, head and neck, liver or kidney cancer.

Here the CDR3 DNA reads TGCGCCAGCAGCTTCGGCTACGAGCAGTACTTC. Amino acid sequence: CASSFGYEQYF. This chain uses TRBV5-1 with TRBJ2-7; the D is unclear. The CDR3 has 11 amino acids. Germline-derived CDR1 and CDR2 are SGHRS and YFSETQ. Trimming took 2 bases from V and 3 from J, leaving 3 bases between them.